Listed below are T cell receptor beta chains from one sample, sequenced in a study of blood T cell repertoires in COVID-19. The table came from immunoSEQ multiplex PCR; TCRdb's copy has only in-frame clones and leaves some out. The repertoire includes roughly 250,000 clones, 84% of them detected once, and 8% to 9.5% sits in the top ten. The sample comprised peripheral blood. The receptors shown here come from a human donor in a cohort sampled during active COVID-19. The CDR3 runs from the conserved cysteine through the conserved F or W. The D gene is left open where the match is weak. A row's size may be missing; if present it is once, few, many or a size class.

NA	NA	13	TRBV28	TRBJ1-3	CASSLKRGNTIYF	TGTGCCAGCAGTTTAAAGCGTGGAAACACCATATATTTT
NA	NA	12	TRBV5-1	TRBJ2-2	CASSSQLGELFF	TGCGCCAGCAGCTCACAGCTAGGGGAGCTGTTTTTT
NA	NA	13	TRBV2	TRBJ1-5	CASSERLNQPQHF	TGTGCCAGCAGTGAGAGGTTAAATCAGCCCCAGCATTTT
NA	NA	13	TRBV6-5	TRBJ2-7	CASVAAVGKEQYF	TGTGCCAGCGTGGCAGCGGTGGGAAAGGAGCAGTACTTC
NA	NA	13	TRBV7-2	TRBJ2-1	CASSFPGNNEQFF	TGTGCCAGCAGCTTTCCAGGGAACAATGAGCAGTTCTTC
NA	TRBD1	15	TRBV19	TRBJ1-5	CASSLQGGVNQPQHF	TGTGCCAGTAGTCTACAGGGGGGCGTCAATCAGCCCCAGCATTTT
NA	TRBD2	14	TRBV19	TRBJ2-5	CASSMLAGKETQYF	TGTGCCAGTAGTATGCTAGCGGGTAAAGAGACCCAGTACTTC
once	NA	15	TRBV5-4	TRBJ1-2	CASSLDLKQLYGYTF	TGTGCCAGCAGCTTGGACTTGAAACAGCTCTATGGCTACACCTTC
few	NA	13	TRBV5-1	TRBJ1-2	CASSLSGRDGYTF	TGCGCCAGCAGCTTAAGTGGGCGCGATGGCTACACCTTC
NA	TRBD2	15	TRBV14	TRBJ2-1	CASSQDSGDYNEQFF	TGTGCCAGCAGCCAAGATAGCGGGGACTACAATGAGCAGTTCTTC
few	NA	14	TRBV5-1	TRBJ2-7	CASSSNNGAHEQYF	TGCGCCAGCAGCTCGAATAACGGAGCCCACGAGCAGTACTTC
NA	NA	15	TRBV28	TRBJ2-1	CATSPLGSSYNEQFF	TGTGCCACCAGCCCCCTGGGGAGCTCCTACAATGAGCAGTTCTTC
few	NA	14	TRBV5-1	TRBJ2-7	CASTPEGHSYEQYF	TGCGCCAGCACCCCGGAGGGCCACTCCTACGAGCAGTACTTC
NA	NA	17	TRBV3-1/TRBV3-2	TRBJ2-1	CASSLLAQQGNYNEQFF	TGTGCCAGCAGCCTATTAGCCCAGCAGGGTAACTACAATGAGCAGTTCTTC
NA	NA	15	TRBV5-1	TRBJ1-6	CASSTGTIRNSPLHF	TGCGCCAGCAGCACCGGGACAATTCGTAATTCACCCCTCCACTTT
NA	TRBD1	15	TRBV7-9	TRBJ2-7	CASSLLGTGAYEQYF	TGTGCCAGCAGCTTACTCGGGACAGGAGCCTACGAGCAGTACTTC
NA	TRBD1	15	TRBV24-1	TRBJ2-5	CATSDSGTGGETQYF	TGTGCCACCAGTGACTCCGGGACAGGGGGAGAGACCCAGTACTTC
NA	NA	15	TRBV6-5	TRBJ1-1	CASSYERVVGTEAFF	TGTGCCAGCAGTTACGAGCGGGTAGTGGGAACTGAAGCTTTCTTT